These T cell receptor beta chains were read from a single sample in a study of low-dose radiotherapy and immunotherapy resistance in tumors. One entry per CDR3 protein results from TCRdb running MiXCR on the reads. Seen here are 65,000 to 95,000 distinct CDR3 sequences, 17% observed once, and the top ten hold 1.1% to 1.5%. The sequencing here drew on PBMCs, taken after low-dose radiotherapy plus immunotherapy. These receptors all stem from a male donor with prostate cancer. CDR3s include the opening cysteine and the closing phenylalanine or tryptophan. The D gene is left open where the match is weak. Rows may omit the clone size; those that give it use once, few, many or a size class.

J gene,V gene,clone size,D gene,CDR3 DNA,CDR3 protein
TRBJ2-4,TRBV12-3/TRBV12-4,many,TRBD2,TGTGCCAGCAGCCCCGGGACTAGCGGGGGGTCCGCCAAAAACATTCAGTACTTC,CASSPGTSGGSAKNIQYF
TRBJ2-1,TRBV28,many,NA,TGTGCCAGCAGTGGGGGCGGGGTAGGATTCAATGAGCAGTTCTTC,CASSGGGVGFNEQFF
TRBJ2-7,TRBV7-6,many,NA,TGTGCCAGCAGCCAGCAGGCCGTCGCGTCCTACGAGCAGTACTTC,CASSQQAVASYEQYF
TRBJ2-5,TRBV9,many,TRBD2,TGTGCCAGCAGCGTAGGAAATAGCGGGAGGGGGTACCAAGAGACCCAGTACTTC,CASSVGNSGRGYQETQYF
TRBJ2-1,TRBV4-3,many,NA,TGCGCCAGCAGCCGGCAAGGGGTGCATGAGCAGTTCTTC,CASSRQGVHEQFF
TRBJ2-5,TRBV5-1,many,NA,TGCGCCAGCAGGAAGGACGGGGGTGAGATAGAGACCCAGTACTTC,CASRKDGGEIETQYF
TRBJ1-5,TRBV6-2/TRBV6-3,many,NA,TGTGCCAGCAGCCTCACAGGGTTCCCGAATAGCAATCAGCCCCAGCATTTT,CASSLTGFPNSNQPQHF
TRBJ2-4,TRBV7-8,many,NA,TGTGCCAGCAGCTTAGCAGGGTTCCTAGCCAAAAACATTCAGTACTTC,CASSLAGFLAKNIQYF
TRBJ2-2,TRBV27,many,TRBD2,TGTGCCAGCAACAACGCCGGGACTAGTAGCACCGGGGAGCTGTTTTTT,CASNNAGTSSTGELFF
TRBJ1-1,TRBV6-2/TRBV6-3,NA,TRBD1,TGTGCCAGCAGGCGGACAGGGTCGGACACTGAAGCTTTCTTT,CASRRTGSDTEAFF
TRBJ2-1,TRBV5-1,NA,TRBD2,TGCGCCAGCAGCTGGACGGCGGGAGGCCCTGAGCAGTTCTTC,CASSWTAGGPEQFF
TRBJ1-4,TRBV11-2,NA,NA,TGTGCCAGCAGCGACCAGGGTAAGGGAGCGTTGGAAAAACTGTTTTTT,CASSDQGKGALEKLFF
TRBJ2-2,TRBV5-6,many,NA,TGTGCCAGCAGCTGGGGCCAGGTCAACACCGGGGAGCTGTTTTTT,CASSWGQVNTGELFF
TRBJ2-4,TRBV28,many,TRBD2,TGTGCCAGCAGCCCGACTAGCGGGACGGTGATGAACATTCAGTACTTC,CASSPTSGTVMNIQYF
TRBJ1-5,TRBV7-2,many,NA,TGTGCCAGCAGCCGAACCGGGACTTCTGATCAGCCCCAGCATTTT,CASSRTGTSDQPQHF
TRBJ2-5,TRBV29-1,many,TRBD2,TGCAGCGCCGACGGGAGGAGAGAGACCCAGTACTTC,CSADGRRETQYF
TRBJ1-3,TRBV28,NA,NA,TGTGCCAGCGGATCGACAGGCTACTCTGGAAACACCATATATTTT,CASGSTGYSGNTIYF
TRBJ2-6,TRBV5-1,NA,NA,TGCGCCAGCAGCAGGGGGGGGCCGGGGGCCAACGTCCTGACTTTC,CASSRGGPGANVLTF
TRBJ2-5,TRBV7-9,many,NA,TGTGCCAGCAGCTTCACCTGGGCCCAGTACTTC,CASSFTWAQYF
TRBJ2-2,TRBV7-2,many,NA,TGTGCCAGCAGCTTTGGGACATTCAACACCGGGGAGCTGTTTTTT,CASSFGTFNTGELFF
TRBJ2-1,TRBV6-2/TRBV6-3,many,NA,TGTGCCAGCAATTGGGCTTCTGAGCAGTTCTTC,CASNWASEQFF
TRBJ2-3,TRBV29-1,NA,NA,TGCGGCGTCGGAGGGGCAGGCGGGAGCACAGATACGCAGTATTTT,CGVGGAGGSTDTQYF
TRBJ2-1,TRBV12-3/TRBV12-4,many,TRBD2,TGTGCCAGCAGCCCGGGAGGGATCTCCTACAATGAGCAGTTCTTC,CASSPGGISYNEQFF
TRBJ2-1,TRBV4-3,many,NA,TGCGCCAGCAGCCCATCGGGCAGGGCCAGGTATAATGAGCAGTTCTTC,CASSPSGRARYNEQFF